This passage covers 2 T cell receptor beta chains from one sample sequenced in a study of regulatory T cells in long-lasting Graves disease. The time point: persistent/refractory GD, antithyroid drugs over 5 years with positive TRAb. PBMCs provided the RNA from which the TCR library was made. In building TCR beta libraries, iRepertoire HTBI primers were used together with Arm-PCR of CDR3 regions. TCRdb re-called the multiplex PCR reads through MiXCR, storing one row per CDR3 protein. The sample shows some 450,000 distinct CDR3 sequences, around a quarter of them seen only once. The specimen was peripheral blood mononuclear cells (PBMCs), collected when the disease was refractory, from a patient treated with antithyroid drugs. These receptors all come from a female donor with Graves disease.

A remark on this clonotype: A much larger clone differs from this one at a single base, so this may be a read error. The DNA of the CDR3 is TGTGCCAGCAGTGAAGGTGGCGTGAACACTGAAGCTTTCTTT. Translated, it gives CASSEGGVNTEAFF. The chain joins TRBV6-1 to TRBJ1-1; no clear D gene. CDR1 is MNHNS and CDR2 is SASEGT in the germline V gene. The CDR3 spans 14 residues. V lost 1 base, J lost 0 bases, and 6 bases lay in between.

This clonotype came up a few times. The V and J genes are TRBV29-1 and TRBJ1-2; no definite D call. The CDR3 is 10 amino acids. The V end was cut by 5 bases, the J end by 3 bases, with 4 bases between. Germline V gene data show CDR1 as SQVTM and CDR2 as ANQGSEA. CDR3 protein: CSVFDYGYTF. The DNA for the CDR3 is TGCAGCGTTTTTGACTATGGCTACACCTTC. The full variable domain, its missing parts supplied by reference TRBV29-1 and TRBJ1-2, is SAVISQKPSRDICQRGTSLTIQCQVDSQVTMMFWYRQQPGQSLTLIATANQGSEATYESGFVIDKFPISRPNLTFSTLTVSNMSPEDSSIYLCSVFDYGYTFGSGTRLTVV.